This T cell receptor beta chain was observed in a study of cytomegalovirus exposure and HLA in healthy donors. Findings and caveats of the study: Earlier findings revealed that most TCR beta V segments proved productive either about 87% or about 30% of the time. Whilst most TCR sequences proved rare, a subset of public TCRs occurred across many donors. Judged likely to be a sequencing artifact was a cluster of highly shared sequence variants.

On this clone itself: Its antigen is as yet unknown.

Per germline, CDR1 KGHSH and CDR2 LQKENI. V lost 5 bases and J 0 bases, leaving 11 bases between the germline ends. The CDR3 consists of 15 residues. Although they were nominally healthy when sampled, donors likely had unrecorded immune exposures. PCR primers comprised 60 Vbeta and 13 Jbeta primers. Libraries were prepared by immunoSEQ multiplex PCR; TCRdb keeps only in-frame clonotypes and omits some of them. The table lists about 140,000 clones, about 80% of them singletons. The TCR was taken from a man aged 30 to 39 in good health and CMV-seropositive. The chain combines TRBV18 with TRBJ2-1; tentative D call: TRBD1 (5 bases). The sample was PBMCs. This chain's CDR3 is CASSSRVSSYNEQFF. CDR3 sequence (DNA): TGTGCCAGCTCATCCAGGGTCAGCTCCTACAATGAGCAGTTCTTC.